This T cell receptor beta chain emerged from a study of T cells in Graves' hyperthyroidism and ophthalmopathy. Broader study findings: Model predictions of ophthalmopathy came a median approximately 6.8 months before onset.

Note on this clonotype: The target antigen is unknown.

Germline V gene sequence: CDR1 SGHTA, CDR2 FQGNSA. The CDR3 loop spans 21 amino acids. The V and J ends lost 5 bases and 1 base, in that order; junction bases with no gene match: 22. Ophthalmopathy patients had Clinical Activity Score at least 3, NOSPECS grade at least 4, duration under 3 months. Investigators excluded patients with uncontrolled infection, other autoimmune disease, pregnancy or lactation. From approximately 9.5 ml of fresh peripheral blood, PBMCs were isolated. Authors of the study amplified TCR beta CDR3 regions from RNA transcripts. Carried out on the TCR CDR3, a first-round RT-PCR used the HTBI primer set. TCRdb reanalysed the multiplex PCR reads using MiXCR and keeps one entry per CDR3 protein. In the table there are hundreds of thousands of distinct CDR3 sequences, 14% to 15% of which are singletons.

Specimen: blood. This chain connects TRBV7-2 to TRBJ2-3; 9 bases line up with TRBD2. The source of this sequence is a man aged 18 to 30 with Graves' ophthalmopathy. The CDR3 DNA follows: TGTGCCAGCAGCCAGGAAATTCCGGGACTAGCTTTCGGATTCGGCACAGATACGCAGTATTTT. The encoded protein is CASSQEIPGLAFGFGTDTQYF.